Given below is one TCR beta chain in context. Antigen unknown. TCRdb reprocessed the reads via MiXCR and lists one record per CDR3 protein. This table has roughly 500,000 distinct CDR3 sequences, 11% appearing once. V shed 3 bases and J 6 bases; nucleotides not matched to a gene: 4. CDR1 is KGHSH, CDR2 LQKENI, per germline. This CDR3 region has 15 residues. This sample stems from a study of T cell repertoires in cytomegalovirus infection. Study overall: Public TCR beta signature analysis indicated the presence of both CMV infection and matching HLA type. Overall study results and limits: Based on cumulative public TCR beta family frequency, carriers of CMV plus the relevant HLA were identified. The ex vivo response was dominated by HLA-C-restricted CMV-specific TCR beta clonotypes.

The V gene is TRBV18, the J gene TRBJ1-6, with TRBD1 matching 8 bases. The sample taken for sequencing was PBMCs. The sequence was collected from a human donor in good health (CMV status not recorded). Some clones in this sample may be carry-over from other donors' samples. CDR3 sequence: CASSPAGQGNSPLHF. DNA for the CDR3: TGTGCCAGCTCACCCGCAGGACAGGGTAATTCACCCCTCCACTTT.